The sequence of this TCR beta chain was determined in a study of hypomethylating agent response in myelodysplastic syndrome. Study details: Patients with myelodysplastic syndrome were 8 or 9 male and 2 female. Response meant complete response or hematologic improvement; all other patients were non-responders. Of ten to eleven patients, about 5 carried TET2, the most frequent mutation.

Two replicates of 200 ng each gave 400 ng DNA per sample, survey resolution. Here immunoSEQ multiplex PCR was the method, and the copy in TCRdb shows in-frame clones only, minus some. The sample holds 4,300 or so clones, 84% seen once. V gave up 5 bases and J gave up 9 bases; unmatched junction bases: 24. This CDR3 has 18 amino acids. Germline CDR1 SGHAT, CDR2 FQNNGV. Here the sequenced sample was bone marrow, taken before or after starting hypomethylating agent treatment for myelodysplastic syndrome (not recorded which). This clonotype was sampled from a human donor with myelodysplastic syndrome. The chain couples TRBV11-2 to TRBJ1-1; 7 bases fit TRBD1. The CDR3 region has the DNA TGTGCCAGCAGCCCCTGGGAGGCTGGAGAGGGGGCCAAGGCCCAAGCTTTCTTT. It yields the protein CASSPWEAGEGAKAQAFF.